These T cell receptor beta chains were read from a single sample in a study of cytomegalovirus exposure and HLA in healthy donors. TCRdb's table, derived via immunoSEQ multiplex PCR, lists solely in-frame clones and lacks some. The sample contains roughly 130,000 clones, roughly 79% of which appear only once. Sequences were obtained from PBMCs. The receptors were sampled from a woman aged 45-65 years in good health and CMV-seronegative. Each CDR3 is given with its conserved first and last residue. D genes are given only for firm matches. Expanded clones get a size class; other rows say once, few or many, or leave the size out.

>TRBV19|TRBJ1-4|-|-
TGTGCCAGTAGTATCGGGGGGACAACTAATGAAAAACTGTTTTTT
CASSIGGTTNEKLFF
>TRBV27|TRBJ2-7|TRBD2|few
TGTGCCAGCAGTCCTCTCGAGGGACTAGCGGAAGACTACGAGCAGTACTTC
CASSPLEGLAEDYEQYF
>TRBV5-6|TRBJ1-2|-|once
TGTGCCAGCAGCTTTAGCAGAAGGTATGGCTACACCTTC
CASSFSRRYGYTF
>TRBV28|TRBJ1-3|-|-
TGTGCCAGCAGTCCTTATGCGGACACCCTCGCGGGGGCTGGAAACACCATATATTTT
CASSPYADTLAGAGNTIYF
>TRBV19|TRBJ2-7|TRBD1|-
TGTGCCAGTAGTATGTCCGGGACAGGGTTCTACGAGCAGTACTTC
CASSMSGTGFYEQYF
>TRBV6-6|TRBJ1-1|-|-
TGTGCCAGCAATAAAGCCAGGGAAGCTTTCTTT
CASNKAREAFF
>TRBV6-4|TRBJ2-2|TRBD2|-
TGTGCCAGCAGTGACGCGGGGGGTTACGGGGAGCTGTTTTTT
CASSDAGGYGELFF
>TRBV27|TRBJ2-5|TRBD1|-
TGTGCCAGCAGAGCCCAGGGGGCCGGAGAGACCCAGTACTTC
CASRAQGAGETQYF
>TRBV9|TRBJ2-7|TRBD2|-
TGTGCCAGCAGCGTAGAGGTGGGAGGGATCTACGAGCAGTACTTC
CASSVEVGGIYEQYF
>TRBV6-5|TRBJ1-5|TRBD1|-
TGTGCCAGCAGTTACGGAGGGGGCCGGCAGGCCCAGCATTTT
CASSYGGGRQAQHF
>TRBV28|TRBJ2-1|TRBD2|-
TGTGCCACCAGACGATTCGGGACTAGCGGGCCGAGCTCCTACAATGAGCAGTTCTTC
CATRRFGTSGPSSYNEQFF
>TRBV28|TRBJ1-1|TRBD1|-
TGTGCCAGCAGTTATACTTACAGGGGGCGAGCCTTGAACACTGAAGCTTTCTTT
CASSYTYRGRALNTEAFF
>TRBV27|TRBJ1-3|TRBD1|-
TGTGCCAGCAGTGGGACAGGGATCTCTGGAAACACCATATATTTT
CASSGTGISGNTIYF
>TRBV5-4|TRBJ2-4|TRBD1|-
TGTGCCAGCAGCCTAGTGCAGGGGGCCGATAGAAACATTCAGTACTTC
CASSLVQGADRNIQYF
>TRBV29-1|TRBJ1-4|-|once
TGCAGCGTTGGGCAGGGCGCCGGTAATGAAAAACTGTTTTTT
CSVGQGAGNEKLFF
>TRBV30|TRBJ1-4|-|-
TGTGCCTGGAGTGCGGGTTGGGACACCGGAGAAAAACTGTTTTTT
CAWSAGWDTGEKLFF
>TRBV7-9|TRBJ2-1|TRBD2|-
TGTGCCAGCAGCTTAACCACAGGCGGGGGCAATGAGCAGTTCTTC
CASSLTTGGGNEQFF
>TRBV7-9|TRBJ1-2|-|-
TGTGCCAGCAGCGCCGCGACAGGCAACGGCTACACCTTC
CASSAATGNGYTF
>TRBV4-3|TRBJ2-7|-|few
TGCGCCAGCAGCCAAGACTGGCACTCCTACGAGCAGTACTTC
CASSQDWHSYEQYF
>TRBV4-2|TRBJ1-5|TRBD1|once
TGTGCCAGCAGCCACACACAGGGGTTGGATCAGCCCCAGCATTTT
CASSHTQGLDQPQHF
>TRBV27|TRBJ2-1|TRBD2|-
TGTGCCAGCAGTCCCCGAATCGGGAGGAGGAATGAGCAGTTCTTC
CASSPRIGRRNEQFF
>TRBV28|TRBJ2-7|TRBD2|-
TGTGCCAGCAGCCCACTAGCGGGAGGAACCTACGAGCAGTACTTC
CASSPLAGGTYEQYF
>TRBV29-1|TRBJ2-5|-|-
TGCAGCGTTGGGTGGAGGAGAGAGACCCAGTACTTC
CSVGWRRETQYF
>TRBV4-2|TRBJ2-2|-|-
TGTGCCAGCAGCCAAAATCCACGGATCGCAGGGTACACCGGGGAGCTGTTTTTT
CASSQNPRIAGYTGELFF
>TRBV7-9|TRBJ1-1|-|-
TGTGCCAGCAGCTTAGCCGAGACTGAAGCTTTCTTT
CASSLAETEAFF
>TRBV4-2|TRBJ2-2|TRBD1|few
TGTGCCAGCAGCCCTCACGGGACAGGGGGAATCACGAACACCGGGGAGCTGTTTTTT
CASSPHGTGGITNTGELFF
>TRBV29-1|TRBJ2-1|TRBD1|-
TGCAGCGTTGAACAACAGGGGGCGGGTAATGAGCAGTTCTTC
CSVEQQGAGNEQFF
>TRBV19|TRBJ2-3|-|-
TGTGCCAGTAGTTCGGGACATCACACAGATACGCAGTATTTT
CASSSGHHTDTQYF
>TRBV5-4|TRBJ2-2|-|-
TGTGCCAGCAGCTTGGTCACGGGAGAGGACACCGGGGAGCTGTTTTTT
CASSLVTGEDTGELFF
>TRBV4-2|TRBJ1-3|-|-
TGTGCCAGCAGCCAAGATCAGGGCTCTGGAAACACCATATATTTT
CASSQDQGSGNTIYF
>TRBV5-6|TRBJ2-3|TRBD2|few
TGTGCCAGCACCTCCAGGACTAGCGGGAGAGAAGATACGCAGTATTTT
CASTSRTSGREDTQYF
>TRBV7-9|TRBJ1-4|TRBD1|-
TGTGCCAGCAGCTTAAAGGGACAGGGGGCCGGAAAACTGTTTTTT
CASSLKGQGAGKLFF
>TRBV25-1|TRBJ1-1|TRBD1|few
TGTGCCAGCAGGGGACAGGGGAGCACTGAAGCTTTCTTT
CASRGQGSTEAFF
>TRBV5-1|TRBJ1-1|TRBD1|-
TGCGCCAGCTCAACAGGGGCCAACACTGAAGCTTTCTTT
CASSTGANTEAFF
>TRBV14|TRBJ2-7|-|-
TGTGCCAGCAGTCACAGGAGCTACTCCTACGAGCAGTACTTC
CASSHRSYSYEQYF
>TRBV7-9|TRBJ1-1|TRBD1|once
TGTGCCAGCAGCTTAGGTACCCTATGGACAGGGGACACTGAAGCTTTCTTT
CASSLGTLWTGDTEAFF
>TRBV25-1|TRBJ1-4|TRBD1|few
TGTGCCAGCAGTGACTCAACAGGGGTTGGGGAAAAACTGTTTTTT
CASSDSTGVGEKLFF
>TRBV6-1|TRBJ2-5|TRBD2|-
TGTGCCAGCAGTCCTAGCGGGAGGTCAGAAGAGACCCAGTACTTC
CASSPSGRSEETQYF
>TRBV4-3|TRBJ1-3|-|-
TGCGCCAGCAGCCAAGGGGCAGGGACTGGAAACACCATATATTTT
CASSQGAGTGNTIYF
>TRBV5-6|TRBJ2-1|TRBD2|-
TGTGCCAGCAGCTTGACGGCGGGAGAAGGTATGGAAAACAATGAGCAGTTCTTC
CASSLTAGEGMENNEQFF
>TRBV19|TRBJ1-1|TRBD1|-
TGTGCCAGTAGAGGGGACAGGGGAGCTTTCTTT
CASRGDRGAFF
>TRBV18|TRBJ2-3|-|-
TGTGCCAGCTCACCCGGTAATCCCGGTAGCACAGATACGCAGTATTTT
CASSPGNPGSTDTQYF
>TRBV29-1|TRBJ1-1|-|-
TGCAGCGCCCGAACAGGGAACACTGAAGCTTTCTTT
CSARTGNTEAFF
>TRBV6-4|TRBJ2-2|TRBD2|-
TGTGCCAGCAGTGCAGAGGGAGGGTCGAACACCGGGGAGCTGTTTTTT
CASSAEGGSNTGELFF
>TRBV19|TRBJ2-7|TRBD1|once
TGTGCCAGTACCGAAGGACAGGGGGCCGGCTACGAGCAGTACTTC
CASTEGQGAGYEQYF
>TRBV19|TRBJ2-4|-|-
TGTGCCAGTAGTATCACAGGGAGAAGGGCCAAAAACATTCAGTACTTC
CASSITGRRAKNIQYF
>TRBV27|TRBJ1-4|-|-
TGTGCCAGCAGCACAGGGTACCCTAATGAAAAACTGTTTTTT
CASSTGYPNEKLFF